These 10 T cell receptor beta chains were all obtained from the same sample, sequenced in a study of blood T cell repertoires in COVID-19. The repertoire was sequenced with immunoSEQ multiplex PCR; TCRdb's copy has only in-frame clones and lacks some. The table records 70,000 to 90,000 clones, almost 85% of them present only once. Sequenced input: peripheral blood. These receptor sequences come from a woman of 80 years or more with acute or convalescent COVID-19.

This CDR3 reads CASSTRTGGPYEQYF. CDR3 DNA sequence: TGTGCCAGCAGTACCCGGACAGGGGGTCCCTACGAGCAGTACTTC. The rearrangement uses TRBV6-5 and TRBJ2-7; 10 bases are shared with TRBD1. The germline V gene encodes CDR1 MNHEY and CDR2 SVGAGI. After removal of 5 bases from V and 2 bases from J, the junction contained 6 bases not matched to a gene. The length of the CDR3 is 15 residues.

V gene TRBV18 combines with J gene TRBJ2-7, with no clear D. V was clipped by 2 bases and J by 5 bases, with 7 bases between them. CDR1 and CDR2 from the germline V gene are KGHSH and LQKENI. The CDR3 runs to 12 residues. For the CDR3, the DNA is TGTGCCAGCTCACCAGAGAGCCACGAGCAGTACTTC. Translated, it gives CASSPESHEQYF.

This clone was observed at least ten times. V usage is TRBV11-2 and J usage is TRBJ2-7; TRBD2 is a possible D gene (7 bases). Trimming cost V 2 bases and J 6 bases, with 11 bases left between them. The CDR3 contains 13 residues. Germline V gene sequence: CDR1 SGHAT, CDR2 FQNNGV. CDR3 loop: CASSLSGGGEQYF. Here the CDR3 DNA reads TGTGCCAGCAGCTTATCGGGGGGCGGCGAGCAGTACTTC.

The chain carries TRBV10-2 and TRBJ2-3; 9 bases line up with TRBD2. Germline CDR1 WSHSY, CDR2 SAAADI. There are 15 residues in the CDR3. V dropped 3 bases and J dropped 1; count of bases not matched to a gene: 2. The CDR3 sequence is CASSDGLARTDTQYF. The DNA of the CDR3 is TGCGCCAGCAGTGATGGACTAGCGCGCACAGATACGCAGTATTTT.

A word on this clone: Other DNA sequences within the sample encode an identical CDR3. This chain connects TRBV28 to TRBJ2-2, with D unresolved. The germline V gene has CDR1 MDHEN and CDR2 SYDVKM. With 2 bases removed from V and 3 bases from J, the gap between germline ends came to 4 bases. The CDR3 runs to 13 residues. The CDR3 loop is CASSLRDTGELFF. CDR3 in DNA: TGTGCCAGCAGTTTACGAGACACCGGGGAGCTGTTTTTT.

The chain employs TRBV14 and TRBJ2-1, with a tentative D call TRBD2 (5 bases). The CDR3 consists of 14 residues. Germline V gives CDR1 SGHDN, CDR2 FVKESK. Trimming took 4 bases from V and 10 from J, leaving 17 bases between them. In DNA, the CDR3 is TGTGCCAGCAGCCCTAGCAGTTCCCGGCGGGAGCAGTTCTTC. It yields the protein CASSPSSSRREQFF.

The V call is TRBV21-1, the J call TRBJ1-1. TRBV21-1 is a documented pseudogene. The CDR3 is 14 amino acids. CDR3 DNA: TGTGCCAGCAGGGTTGGGGGGGCGAACACTGAAGCTTTCTTT. As protein: CASRVGGANTEAFF.

The chain recombines TRBV9 with TRBJ2-3; possibly TRBD2 for D (5 bases). Trimming cost V 0 bases and J 5 bases, with 10 bases left between them. Per the germline V gene, CDR1 is SGDLS and CDR2 is YYNGEE. The CDR3 has 14 residues. As DNA, the CDR3 is TGTGCCAGCAGCGTAGGGACTGTTCTAGATACGCAGTATTTT. It yields the protein CASSVGTVLDTQYF.

The V gene is TRBV28, the J gene TRBJ2-7; D perhaps matches TRBD2 (6 bases). Per the germline V gene, CDR1 is MDHEN and CDR2 is SYDVKM. V lost 1 base to trimming and J lost 6 bases, with 13 bases between them. CDR3 size: 14 residues. CDR3 DNA sequence: TGTGCCAGCAGTTTATTCCGGGAGAGGGGCGAGCAGTACTTC. It encodes CASSLFRERGEQYF.

The gene calls are TRBV5-4 and TRBJ2-7; TRBD1 is a possible D gene (6 bases). With 4 bases removed from V and 7 bases from J, the gap between germline ends came to 21 bases. The CDR3 totals 15 residues. CDR1 is SGHNT, CDR2 YYREEE, per germline (reference sequence). CDR3 coding DNA: TGTGCCAGCAGCCCCATGGGACACCAACTTCGGGAGCAGTACTTC. Protein product: CASSPMGHQLREQYF.